The TCR beta chain described here comes from a study of CD8+CD57+ T cells in acquired aplastic anemia. Study context: Sorted CD4+ and CD8+ cells yielded DNA averaging around 3.2 ug. Notes on the study in general: There were roughly 30 CD8+ CDR3 sequences that occurred in both patients and controls.

For sequencing, patients were chosen who had shown expansion of CD8+CD57+ cells by flow cytometry. At blood sampling, none of the patients had yet received therapy. Genomic DNA served as template for TCR beta VDJ and CDR3 profiling. Each CDR3 protein is one row after TCRdb ran MiXCR on the reads. There are about 98,000 distinct CDR3 sequences in the sample; 55% to 75% occur only once, and 50% to 70% lies in the top ten. Concerning this clonotype itself: Its antigen is undetermined.

J gave up 0 bases and V 1 base, and 7 bases lay outside the gene matches. The CDR3 has 16 amino acids. Germline assignment: CDR1 SQVTM and CDR2 ANQGSEA. The sequenced sample consisted of sorted CD4+, CD8+, or CD8+CD57+ T cells (not recorded which) from PBMCs. The origin of this receptor is a human donor with aplastic anemia. J is TRBJ2-3 and V is TRBV29-1; 7 bases are a match to TRBD1. The CDR3 DNA reads as TGCAGCGTTGAAGGAGGGGACAGTTCTAGCACAGATACGCAGTATTTT. It encodes CSVEGGDSSSTDTQYF.